This is a list of T cell receptor beta chains from one sample in a study of blood T cell repertoires in COVID-19. Clones were sequenced by immunoSEQ multiplex PCR, and TCRdb holds only the in-frame ones, with some missing. The sample carries 95,000 to 150,000 clones, less than 90% recorded once. The sample was PBMCs or T cells enriched from blood (not recorded which). These receptors were collected from a woman younger than 45 who had recovered from COVID-19. The CDR3 runs from the conserved cysteine through the conserved F or W. D genes are given only for firm matches. Part of the rows lack a size; the others show once, few, many or a class for expanded clones.

TRBV5-1	14	TRBJ1-2	.	TRBD1	CASSLEGAGYGYTF	TGCGCCAGCAGCTTAGAGGGGGCAGGCTATGGCTACACCTTC
TRBV27	15	TRBJ2-7	few	TRBD1	CASSLGTGGFYEQYF	TGTGCCAGCAGTTTAGGGACAGGGGGATTCTACGAGCAGTACTTC
TRBV9	14	TRBJ1-5	.	TRBD1	CASSVGQGDQPQHF	TGTGCCAGCAGCGTGGGACAGGGGGATCAGCCCCAGCATTTT
TRBV27	16	TRBJ2-3	.	.	CASSSAHTDRTDTQYF	TGTGCCAGCAGTTCAGCACACACCGACAGGACAGATACGCAGTATTTT
TRBV6-2/TRBV6-3	14	TRBJ2-1	once	.	CASSYGSIYNEQFF	TGTGCCAGCAGTTATGGTAGTATCTACAATGAGCAGTTCTTC
TRBV2	13	TRBJ2-7	.	TRBD1	CASRLTGGDEQYF	TGTGCCAGCCGTCTGACAGGGGGGGACGAGCAGTACTTC
TRBV5-1	16	TRBJ1-1	.	.	CASSPSVGDMNTEAFF	TGCGCCAGCAGCCCATCAGTGGGGGACATGAACACTGAAGCTTTCTTT
TRBV5-6	17	TRBJ2-7	.	TRBD2	CASSSTEREKSHYEQYF	TGTGCCAGCAGCTCTACGGAGCGGGAGAAGAGTCACTACGAGCAGTACTTC
TRBV7-2	13	TRBJ2-5	.	.	CASSSDRKETQYF	TGTGCCAGCAGCTCGGACAGAAAAGAGACCCAGTACTTC
TRBV27	16	TRBJ2-6	.	.	CASSLFSGSGANVLTF	TGTGCCAGCAGTTTATTTTCGGGGTCCGGGGCCAACGTCCTGACTTTC
TRBV6-2/TRBV6-3	16	TRBJ2-7	.	.	CASSRGGGSGSYEQYF	TGTGCCAGCAGCCGCGGTGGAGGGAGCGGCTCCTACGAGCAGTACTTC
TRBV5-1	18	TRBJ1-6	.	.	CASSLVQADIQINSPLHF	TGCGCCAGCAGCTTGGTTCAGGCCGACATACAGATTAATTCACCCCTCCACTTT
TRBV6-5	14	TRBJ2-7	.	TRBD2	CASSQREYPYEQYF	TGTGCCAGCAGCCAGCGGGAGTACCCCTACGAGCAGTACTTC
TRBV28	15	TRBJ1-5	.	.	CASSPTDRLDQPQHF	TGTGCCAGCAGTCCCACTGACAGGCTGGATCAGCCCCAGCATTTT
TRBV6-6	13	TRBJ2-2	.	TRBD1	CATQGARGGELFF	TGTGCCACACAGGGGGCGAGAGGCGGGGAGCTGTTTTTT
TRBV4-2	15	TRBJ1-2	.	TRBD1	CASSQPDRGEGGYTF	TGTGCCAGCAGCCAACCGGACAGGGGAGAAGGTGGCTACACCTTC
TRBV19	18	TRBJ2-2	.	TRBD2	CASSTQRTSGFRTGELFF	TGTGCCAGTAGTACTCAACGGACTAGCGGGTTCAGGACCGGGGAGCTGTTTTTT
TRBV19	15	TRBJ2-5	.	.	CASSMRNRVAETQYF	TGTGCCAGTAGTATGAGGAACAGGGTGGCAGAGACCCAGTACTTC
TRBV5-8	16	TRBJ2-7	.	.	CASSWRGGFSRYEQYF	TGTGCCAGCAGCTGGAGGGGAGGATTCTCGCGCTACGAGCAGTACTTC
TRBV6-5	14	TRBJ1-4	.	TRBD1	CASTGGRSNEKLFF	TGTGCCAGCACAGGGGGCAGGTCTAATGAAAAACTGTTTTTT
TRBV28	17	TRBJ2-3	.	TRBD2	CASSAGLAGGPPDTQYF	TGTGCCAGCAGTGCTGGACTAGCGGGAGGGCCCCCAGATACGCAGTATTTT
TRBV9	20	TRBJ2-1	.	TRBD2	CASSARKGASGRFSYNEQFF	TGTGCCAGCAGCGCCCGGAAAGGGGCTAGCGGGCGCTTCTCCTACAATGAGCAGTTCTTC
TRBV11-3	17	TRBJ2-1	.	.	CASSPSALAGLQNEQFF	TGTGCCAGCAGCCCTTCGGCTCTGGCGGGACTCCAAAATGAGCAGTTCTTC
TRBV3-1/TRBV3-2	17	TRBJ2-1	.	TRBD2	CASSQGLAAAPYNEQFF	TGTGCCAGCAGCCAGGGTCTAGCGGCCGCCCCCTACAATGAGCAGTTCTTC
TRBV27	16	TRBJ2-7	.	TRBD2	CASSLLGSGGPHEQYF	TGTGCCAGCAGTTTATTGGGGTCGGGAGGGCCCCACGAGCAGTACTTC
TRBV9	14	TRBJ1-5	.	.	CASSVDGSNQPQHF	TGTGCCAGCAGCGTAGACGGTAGTAATCAGCCCCAGCATTTT
TRBV24-1	14	TRBJ2-2	.	.	CATSAGENTGELFF	TGTGCCACCAGTGCTGGAGAAAACACCGGGGAGCTGTTTTTT
TRBV9	17	TRBJ2-3	.	TRBD2	CASSVAILAGDGDTQYF	TGTGCCAGCAGCGTAGCTATACTAGCGGGAGATGGAGATACGCAGTATTTT
TRBV30	13	TRBJ1-1	.	.	CAWSRGGGRGAFF	TGTGCCTGGAGCCGCGGCGGGGGCCGTGGAGCTTTCTTT
TRBV10-3	13	TRBJ1-1	.	.	CAISGGLNTEAFF	TGTGCCATCAGCGGGGGACTGAACACTGAAGCTTTCTTT
TRBV28	15	TRBJ2-1	.	TRBD2	CAGKRLAGSYNEQFF	TGTGCCGGAAAGAGACTAGCAGGCTCCTACAATGAGCAGTTCTTC
TRBV3-1/TRBV3-2	14	TRBJ2-1	few	TRBD2	CASSFGTRNNEQFF	TGTGCCAGCAGTTTCGGGACTAGGAACAATGAGCAGTTCTTC
TRBV7-8	15	TRBJ2-7	.	.	CASSLAARAVGEQYF	TGTGCCAGCAGCTTAGCGGCGCGGGCGGTGGGCGAGCAGTACTTC
TRBV20-1	18	TRBJ2-6	.	TRBD2	CSASRGLAGGGGANVLTF	TGCAGTGCTAGTAGGGGACTAGCGGGAGGTGGTGGGGCCAACGTCCTGACTTTC
TRBV11-2	14	TRBJ1-1	.	.	CASSQSGRNTEAFF	TGTGCCAGCAGCCAAAGCGGCAGGAACACTGAAGCTTTCTTT
TRBV7-8	15	TRBJ2-3	once	.	CASSWGGGRTDTQYF	TGTGCCAGCAGCTGGGGTGGGGGCCGCACAGATACGCAGTATTTT
TRBV28	14	TRBJ2-7	.	.	CASSLRVTTYEQYF	TGTGCCAGCAGTTTAAGAGTGACTACTTACGAGCAGTACTTC
TRBV19	16	TRBJ1-5	few	TRBD1	CASSPGTGVSNQPQHF	TGTGCCAGTAGTCCGGGGACAGGGGTGTCCAATCAGCCCCAGCATTTT
TRBV19	14	TRBJ2-1	.	TRBD1	CASSRDRSYNEQFF	TGTGCCAGTAGTCGGGACAGAAGCTACAATGAGCAGTTCTTC
TRBV5-1	15	TRBJ2-1	.	TRBD1	CASSPDRVRINEQFF	TGCGCCAGCAGCCCCGACAGGGTGAGAATCAATGAGCAGTTCTTC
TRBV6-5	15	TRBJ2-1	few	TRBD2	CASKNLAGDPHEQFF	TGTGCCAGCAAGAATTTAGCGGGAGACCCCCATGAGCAGTTCTTC
TRBV24-1	20	TRBJ2-1	.	TRBD2	CATSERERAGGILRGGEQFF	TGTGCCACCAGTGAAAGGGAGAGAGCGGGAGGAATCCTAAGGGGGGGTGAGCAGTTCTTC
TRBV2	15	TRBJ2-3	.	.	CASSGEQSRTDTQYF	TGTGCCAGCAGTGGTGAACAGTCTCGCACAGATACGCAGTATTTT
TRBV11-2	15	TRBJ2-3	.	TRBD2	CASSLVGGSADTQYF	TGTGCCAGCAGCTTAGTGGGGGGGAGTGCCGATACGCAGTATTTT
TRBV5-8	18	TRBJ2-4	.	TRBD2	CASSDLLLAGTAKNIQYF	TGTGCCAGCAGCGACCTTCTGCTAGCGGGGACCGCCAAAAACATTCAGTACTTC
TRBV18	13	TRBJ1-5	.	.	CASSGGTYQPQHF	TGTGCCAGCTCAGGGGGGACTTATCAGCCCCAGCATTTT
TRBV20-1	17	TRBJ2-6	.	.	CSASRGMGFSGANVLTF	TGCAGTGCTAGTAGGGGGATGGGATTCTCTGGGGCCAACGTCCTGACTTTC
TRBV21-1	17	TRBJ2-5	.	.	CASSKRWGLGPLETQYF	TGTGCCAGCAGCAAAAGGTGGGGGCTGGGACCCTTGGAGACCCAGTACTTC
TRBV7-3	15	TRBJ2-1	.	.	CASSPRRGQYNEQFF	TGTGCCAGCAGCCCCCGACGCGGCCAATACAATGAGCAGTTCTTC
TRBV10-1	17	TRBJ2-1	.	TRBD2	CASSEGTSGSSYNEQFF	TGCGCCAGCAGTGAGGGGACTAGCGGGAGTTCCTACAATGAGCAGTTCTTC
TRBV4-1	18	TRBJ2-1	.	TRBD2	CASSQVDMGLAGYNEQFF	TGCGCCAGCAGCCAAGTAGATATGGGACTAGCGGGTTACAATGAGCAGTTCTTC
TRBV30	15	TRBJ1-6	.	TRBD1	CAWSALTRGNSPLHF	TGTGCCTGGAGTGCCTTGACCAGGGGGAATTCACCCCTCCACTTT
TRBV4-1	17	TRBJ2-1	.	.	CASSQDLLRVDYNEQFF	TGCGCCAGCAGCCAAGATCTCCTCCGAGTTGACTACAATGAGCAGTTCTTC
TRBV4-1	18	TRBJ2-3	.	.	CASSQAMKAGASTDTQYF	TGCGCCAGCAGCCAAGCAATGAAAGCCGGAGCGAGCACAGATACGCAGTATTTT
TRBV7-6	12	TRBJ2-1	.	.	CASSLVRDEQFF	TGTGCCAGCAGCTTAGTACGCGATGAGCAGTTCTTC